The 8 T cell receptor beta chains given below trace back to one sample, sequenced in a study of T cells expressing NK-cell markers. Using the 5' RACE reads, TCRdb records one entry per CDR3 protein without DNA. Recorded for this sample: a few hundred thousand distinct CDR3 sequences. Sequencing was performed on blood T cells: a sorted CD56 or NKG2C T cell subset, CD4+ or CD8+ T cells, or bulk PBMC T cells (not recorded which). The receptor source for this set is a man aged 18-69 years in good health.

The J gene is TRBJ1-1, the V gene TRBV20-1. CDR1 is DFQATT, CDR2 SNEGSKA, per germline (reference sequence). The CDR3 has 14 amino acids. CDR3: CSARGGEMNTEAFF.

The CDR3 loop is CASSLRDRDSPLHF. The V call is TRBV7-9, the J call TRBJ1-6; TCRdb outputs TRBD1, but without DNA this stays unchecked. The CDR3 runs 14 residues. Germline values: CDR1 SEHNR, CDR2 FQNEAQ (reference sequence). The full variable domain, completed using reference TRBV7-9 and TRBJ1-6, is DTGVSQNPRHKITKRGQNVTFRCDPISEHNRLYWYRQTLGQGPEFLTYFQNEAQLEKSRLLSDRFSAERPKGSFSTLEIQRTEQGDSAMYLCASSLRDRDSPLHFGNGTRLTVT.

The CDR3 loop reads CASSLYPGGPYGYTF. The chain couples TRBV7-9 to TRBJ1-2; the TCRdb call, TRBD1, lacks DNA for checking. Germline-derived CDR1 and CDR2 are SEHNR and FQNEAQ (reference sequence). CDR3 length: 15 residues.

The chain has TRBV7-9 and TRBJ2-5. The germline V gene encodes CDR1 SEHNR and CDR2 FQNEAQ (reference sequence). The CDR3 runs 16 residues. The CDR3 region is CASSLVIRAGQETQYF.

The V gene is TRBV6-1, the J gene TRBJ2-2; as DNA is missing, the TRBD1 call by TCRdb cannot be tested. This CDR3 contains 18 residues. From germline, CDR1 is MNHNS and CDR2 SASEGT. The CDR3 region is CASSTSPGLAVNTGELFF.

The rearrangement links TRBV4-1 to TRBJ2-5; TCRdb selects TRBD1, and the lack of DNA leaves this call unchecked. The CDR3 is made up of 15 amino acids. The germline V gene has CDR1 MGHRA and CDR2 YSYEKL. CDR3 protein: CASSKLARARETQYF.

The chain employs TRBV18 and TRBJ2-1; without DNA, the TCRdb call of TRBD2 cannot be checked. CDR1 and CDR2 (germline): KGHSH, LQKENI. This CDR3 is built from 15 residues. The CDR3 loop is CASSPGRGGYNEQFF. The variable domain in full, completed from reference TRBV18 and TRBJ2-1, reads NAGVMQNPRHLVRRRGQEARLRCSPMKGHSHVYWYRQLPEEGLKFMVYLQKENIIDESGMPKERFSAEFPKEGPSILRIQQVVRGDSAAYFCASSPGRGGYNEQFFGPGTRLTVL.

The chain joins TRBV6-2 or TRBV6-3 to TRBJ2-1; TCRdb's D call of TRBD1 is untestable without DNA. This CDR3 is built from 15 residues. Germline CDR1 reads MNHEY; CDR2 reads SVGEGT. The CDR3 reads CASSDRGGKYNEQFF.